This T cell receptor (beta chain) was captured in a study of Ad26.COV2.S vaccination and SARS-CoV-2 variants. This clone appeared a single time. The CDR3 runs 14 residues. The V segment lost 2 bases and the J segment 3 bases; nucleotides outside the gene matches: 2. From germline, CDR1 is LNHDA and CDR2 SQIVND (reference sequence). The method was immunoSEQ multiplex PCR; TCRdb's version includes in-frame clones alone and lacks a portion of them. The data show roughly 380,000 clones, around 92% seen once. The sequenced sample was peripheral blood, obtained after recovery from COVID-19. The source is a human donor who had recovered from COVID-19. V gene TRBV19 combines with J gene TRBJ2-3; 7 bases fit TRBD1. The CDR3 sequence is CASSINRGTDTQYF. CDR3 coding DNA: TGTGCCAGTAGTATAAACAGGGGAACAGATACGCAGTATTTT.